The entry that follows covers one T cell receptor (beta chain) sequence. Its antigen is unidentified. Germline V gene data show CDR1 as MNHNS and CDR2 as SASEGT. Deletions cut 7 bases from V and 1 base from J, with 8 bases between. This CDR3 comprises 14 residues. PCR used 60 Vbeta primers and 13 Jbeta primers. TCRdb's copy holds only in-frame clones and misses some; the assay was immunoSEQ multiplex PCR. There are approximately 130,000 clones in the sample; roughly 69% occur only once, and roughly 3% lies in the top ten. This sample is part of a study of cytomegalovirus exposure and HLA in healthy donors. Study background: Roughly 180 million T cells yielded around 100 million unique TCR beta sequences, as an earlier analysis found. Early released data had about 85 million unique TCRs, all coming from HLA-typed donors. Approximately 81% of some 390 genotyped donors fell in the Caucasian-associated ancestry cluster.

Study outcomes and limitations: It was confirmed in vitro that three of the CMV-associated chains were specific for CMV antigens.

The sequence came from a human donor in good health. V is TRBV6-1 and J is TRBJ2-6; no clear D gene. Sequencing was carried out using PBMCs. The CDR3 sequence is CASIRGSGANVLTF. Here the CDR3 DNA reads TGTGCCAGCATCCGAGGATCTGGGGCCAACGTCCTGACTTTC.